Following are 26 T cell receptor beta chains from one sample sequenced in a study of CD8 T cells in Susac syndrome. RNA in amounts of about 0.5 to 1 ug was reverse transcribed with random hexamers. TCRdb re-called the immunoSEQ multiplex PCR reads through MiXCR, storing one row per CDR3 protein. Of some 50,000 distinct CDR3 sequences listed, 95% are singletons. The sequenced sample was CD8+ T cells from PBMCs. Receptors were obtained from a human donor with Susac syndrome.

The chain has TRBV14 and TRBJ2-2; D unclear. The germline V gene has CDR1 SGHDN and CDR2 FVKESK. V was shortened by 4 bases and J by 6 bases, with 6 bases between the two germline ends. The CDR3 totals 12 residues. CDR3: CASSPVPGELFF. The CDR3 DNA follows: TGTGCCAGCAGCCCAGTTCCCGGGGAGCTGTTTTTT.

The chain combines TRBV12-3 or TRBV12-4 with TRBJ1-5; D is ambiguous. The V end was cut by 6 bases, the J end by 0 bases, with 9 bases between. The CDR3 covers 14 residues. The CDR3 sequence is CASSPFYSNQPQHF. The CDR3, as DNA: TGTGCCAGCAGCCCCTTTTATAGCAATCAGCCCCAGCATTTT.

The gene calls are TRBV11-3 and TRBJ2-1, with D unresolved. Germline V gene data show CDR1 as SGHNT and CDR2 as YENEEA. V was pared by 5 bases and J by 6 bases, with 8 bases between. The length of the CDR3 is 12 residues. The CDR3 protein is CASSTLSNEQFF. The CDR3 nucleotides read TGTGCCAGCAGCACCCTTTCCAATGAGCAGTTCTTC.

The chain links TRBV6-1 to TRBJ1-5, with 11 bases lining up with TRBD1. The trim removed 2 bases at V and 5 bases at J, leaving 5 bases unmatched. Per germline, CDR1 MNHNS and CDR2 SASEGT. The CDR3 has 16 amino acids. The DNA of the CDR3 is TGTGCCAGCAGTGAACGGGTGGGACAGGGGGATCAGCCCCAGCATTTT. The encoded protein is CASSERVGQGDQPQHF.

V is TRBV6-6 and J is TRBJ2-3; D possibly corresponds to TRBD2 (5 bases). This CDR3 has 15 amino acids. Trimming stripped 2 bases from V and 6 bases from J, with 15 bases between. Germline CDR1 MNHNY, CDR2 SVGAGI (reference sequence). The CDR3 is CASSYLLREADTQYF. For the CDR3, the DNA is TGTGCCAGCAGTTACCTGCTACGGGAAGCTGATACGCAGTATTTT.

The V gene is TRBV12-3 or TRBV12-4, the J gene TRBJ2-7, with TRBD2 identical over 9 bases. V trimming: 3 bases; J trimming: 4 bases; junction bases outside the gene matches: 7. The CDR3 consists of 15 residues. The CDR3 here is CASSFLGSGGYEQYF. The CDR3 coding sequence is TGTGCCAGCAGTTTCCTGGGTAGCGGGGGTTACGAGCAGTACTTC.

CDR3 sequence (DNA): TGCAGCGTTGGGACAGGGTCCTACGAGCAGTACTTC. It encodes CSVGTGSYEQYF. The chain uses TRBV29-1 and TRBJ2-7; 8 nucleotides match TRBD1. V was clipped by 4 bases and J by 1 base; unmatched bases: 0. Germline lookup yields CDR1 SQVTM and CDR2 ANQGSEA. This CDR3 has 12 amino acids.

DNA of the CDR3: TGTGCCAGCCTATCATTCACTAGCGGGGGGGCGACCGGGGAGCTGTTTTTT. Its translation is CASLSFTSGGATGELFF. The genes are TRBV2 and TRBJ2-2; 13 bases are a match to TRBD2. V shed 8 bases and J 5 bases; nucleotides not matched to a gene: 11. Germline CDR1 and CDR2: SNHLY and FYNNEI. The CDR3 contains 17 residues.

This chain uses TRBV6-5 with TRBJ1-1; D is undetermined. Germline lookup yields CDR1 MNHEY and CDR2 SVGAGI. CDR3 size: 11 residues. V lost 4 bases and J 6 bases, leaving 6 bases between the germline ends. The CDR3, as DNA: TGTGCCAGCAGTTCTCCACCTGAAGCTTTCTTT. This sequence encodes CASSSPPEAFF.

This chain uses TRBV15 with TRBJ1-1; D is ambiguous. The V and J ends lost 0 bases and 2 bases respectively, with 7 bases between them. The length of the CDR3 is 14 residues. CDR1 and CDR2 (germline): LNHNV, YYDKDF (reference sequence). The CDR3 DNA is TGTGCCACCAGCAGAGAAGGGATAAACACTGAAGCTTTCTTT. Residues: CATSREGINTEAFF.

J is TRBJ2-7 and V is TRBV6-2 or TRBV6-3; D possibly corresponds to TRBD2 (5 bases). Germline CDR1 reads MNHEY; CDR2 reads SVGEGT. V lost 0 bases to trimming and J lost 4 bases, with 10 bases between them. This CDR3 has 14 residues. CDR3 loop: CASSYSAGSYEQYF. The CDR3 DNA is TGTGCCAGCAGTTACTCGGCGGGCTCGTACGAGCAGTACTTC.

The chain combines TRBV7-9 with TRBJ2-1; D gene ambiguous. V was shortened by 1 base and J by 6 bases, with 10 bases between the two germline ends. CDR3 length: 14 amino acids. Looked up from germline, CDR1 is SEHNR and CDR2 is FQNEAQ (reference sequence). CDR3 DNA: TGTGCCAGCAGCTTAGGGGGTCTCGGCAATGAGCAGTTCTTC. Translated: CASSLGGLGNEQFF.

The chain joins TRBV29-1 to TRBJ2-5; 14 bases fit TRBD2. The length of the CDR3 is 13 residues. With 8 bases clipped from V and 5 bases from J, the junction kept 4 bases outside the gene matches. CDR1 and CDR2 (germline): SQVTM, ANQGSEA. CDR3 nucleotides: TGCAGCATCCGACTAGCGGGGGGGGAGACCCAGTACTTC. This encodes CSIRLAGGETQYF. Drawing the rest from reference TRBV29-1 and TRBJ2-5, the complete variable domain is SAVISQKPSRDICQRGTSLTIQCQVDSQVTMMFWYRQQPGQSLTLIATANQGSEATYESGFVIDKFPISRPNLTFSTLTVSNMSPEDSSIYLCSIRLAGGETQYFGPGTRLLVL.

The chain joins TRBV9 to TRBJ2-3; D remains unclear. The CDR3 is 15 amino acids. V lost 0 bases and J 2 bases, leaving 10 bases between the germline ends. Germline V gene lookup returns CDR1 SGDLS and CDR2 YYNGEE. The CDR3 region has the DNA TGTGCCAGCAGCGTAGAAGGGTTATTCACAGATACGCAGTATTTT. Residues: CASSVEGLFTDTQYF.

This clonotype has a single count. V is TRBV7-8 and J is TRBJ2-1, with D hard to call. Germline V gene data show CDR1 as SGHVS and CDR2 as FQNEAQ. V was pared by 8 bases and J by 6 bases, with 17 bases between. This CDR3 has 14 residues. This chain's CDR3 is CASFPAVSANEQFF. The CDR3 DNA reads TGTGCCAGCTTCCCCGCGGTGAGCGCCAATGAGCAGTTCTTC.

The chain recombines TRBV29-1 with TRBJ2-5; 7 nucleotides line up with TRBD1. The V segment lost 4 bases and the J segment 2 bases; nucleotides outside the gene matches: 10. The CDR3 contains 15 residues. Germline lookup yields CDR1 SQVTM and CDR2 ANQGSEA. CDR3 sequence reads: CSVGPRGTDQETQYF. CDR3 in DNA: TGCAGCGTTGGACCCCGAGGGACAGATCAAGAGACCCAGTACTTC.

The chain uses TRBV15 and TRBJ1-5; D not resolved. V dropped 3 bases and J dropped 11 bases, with 11 bases sitting between them. CDR3 length equals 12 residues. CDR1 LNHNV and CDR2 YYDKDF come from the germline V gene (reference sequence). For the CDR3, the DNA is TGTGCCACCAGCAGGGGAGTCGGGGCCCAGCATTTT. The encoded protein is CATSRGVGAQHF.

The chain carries TRBV14 and TRBJ1-3, with D perhaps matching TRBD1 (5 bases). The CDR3 totals 17 residues. Germline V lookup: CDR1 SGHDN, CDR2 FVKESK. Trimming took off 0 bases at V and 0 bases at J, with 12 bases between the two ends. The CDR3 coding sequence is TGTGCCAGCAGCCAAGATTCACAGGCTATCTCTGGAAACACCATATATTTT. This translates into CASSQDSQAISGNTIYF.

J is TRBJ2-7 and V is TRBV9; D unresolved. Germline loops: CDR1 SGDLS, CDR2 YYNGEE. The CDR3 spans 14 residues. V lost 5 bases and J lost 1, with 13 bases in between. CDR3 region: CASSPRQVSYEQYF. CDR3 bases: TGTGCCAGCAGTCCCAGACAAGTATCCTACGAGCAGTACTTC.

The chain joins TRBV10-3 to TRBJ2-7; D is uncertain. Germline V gives CDR1 ENHRY, CDR2 SYGVKD. Trimming removed 4 bases at V and 7 bases at J, with 5 bases between. The CDR3 loop spans 10 amino acids. The CDR3 DNA follows: TGTGCCATCAGTGCTGGAGAGCAGTACTTC. Translation gives CAISAGEQYF.

The chain carries TRBV5-1 and TRBJ1-2; weak D call: TRBD1 (6 bases). The V gene's germline CDR1 is SGHRS and CDR2 YFSETQ. The length of the CDR3 is 12 residues. V lost 0 bases and J lost 10, with 10 bases in between. CDR3 sequence: CASSLAGGAYTF. CDR3 bases: TGCGCCAGCAGCTTGGCCGGGGGGGCCTACACCTTC.

This clonotype was seen a single time. This chain uses TRBV4-1 with TRBJ2-7; D is perhaps TRBD1 (5 bases). The germline V gene has CDR1 MGHRA and CDR2 YSYEKL. This CDR3 contains 15 residues. The V end was cut by 6 bases, the J end by 4 bases, with 19 bases between. The CDR3 protein is CASSLGAPWPYEQYF. The CDR3 region has the DNA TGCGCCAGCAGTCTAGGGGCTCCGTGGCCGTACGAGCAGTACTTC.

This chain connects TRBV12-3 or TRBV12-4 to TRBJ1-2; D ambiguous. This CDR3 spans 13 amino acids. Trimming stripped 6 bases from V and 5 bases from J, with 13 bases between. CDR3 DNA: TGTGCCAGCAGCACCGGACCGTATTATGGCTACACCTTC. This translates into CASSTGPYYGYTF.

The chain carries TRBV9 and TRBJ2-7; TRBD2 might be the D (6 bases). V was trimmed by 3 bases and J by 7 bases, leaving 14 bases between them. CDR1 SGDLS and CDR2 YYNGEE come from the germline V gene. This CDR3 has 13 amino acids. The CDR3 region has the DNA TGTGCCAGCAGCGCATGGAACGCGGGGGAGCAGTACTTC. Translated: CASSAWNAGEQYF.

The chain couples TRBV5-1 to TRBJ2-2; possibly TRBD1 for D (6 bases). Germline lookup yields CDR1 SGHRS and CDR2 YFSETQ. The CDR3 runs to 19 residues. V lost 1 base, J lost 4 bases, and 23 bases lay in between. CDR3 in DNA: TGCGCCAGCAGCTTGATCCATGGTCAGGGGAGAAGTCCCACCGGGGAGCTGTTTTTT. This translates into CASSLIHGQGRSPTGELFF.

The rearrangement joins TRBV5-4 to TRBJ1-6; D gene unclear. With 6 bases removed from V and 0 bases from J, the gap between germline ends came to 13 bases. Germline loops: CDR1 SGHNT, CDR2 YYREEE (reference sequence). This CDR3 spans 16 amino acids. CDR3 in amino acids: CASKPSGNSYNSPLHF. The CDR3 DNA reads TGTGCCAGCAAACCTTCGGGGAACTCCTATAATTCACCCCTCCACTTT.